The entry that follows covers one TCR beta chain sequence. Its cognate antigen is unknown. The source of the sample is a study of shared clonotypes between healthy human individuals. Study conclusions and caveats: A small donor pool kept down the genetic and exposure-history diversity that was represented.

Here immunoSEQ multiplex PCR was the method, and the copy in TCRdb shows in-frame clones only, minus some. The data hold 470,000 or so clones, with over 75% observed a single time. This CDR3 has 15 residues. V was clipped by 2 bases and J by 7 bases, with 18 bases between them. The V gene's germline CDR1 is SGHNT and CDR2 YYREEE (reference sequence). Specimen: PBMCs. The chain employs TRBV5-4 and TRBJ1-1, with D hard to call. This TCR was sampled from a woman aged 40 to 50 in good health. Some clones in this sample may be carry-over from other donors' samples. This chain's CDR3 is CASSLNPYRGYEAFF. CDR3 nucleotides: TGTGCCAGCAGCTTAAACCCATACCGAGGGTATGAAGCTTTCTTT.